The present T cell receptor beta chain was sequenced within a study of shared clonotypes between healthy human individuals. Regarding the study as a whole: Unshared clonotypes carried lower generation probabilities than those common to all four donors. Sequencing depth was predicted to influence how clonotypes are shared among donors.

About this clone: The antigen is undetermined.

In the sorted-subset replicate PCRs, 200 ng DNA, 25,000 to 30,000 T cell genomes, was used. TCRdb's table, derived via immunoSEQ multiplex PCR, lists solely in-frame clones and lacks some. The data contain 2 million to 2.5 million clones, nearly 97% of them singletons. The length of the CDR3 is 15 residues. CDR1 is SGHAT, CDR2 FQNNGV, per germline. Trimming shortened V by 0 bases and J by 3 bases, and 12 bases separated the two germline ends. It was into CD45RA+ naive and CD45RA-negative memory subsets that the CD4+ cells were split. Material: naive CD4+ T cells sorted from blood. Subset given: CD45RA+ positively selected. The chain recombines TRBV11-2 with TRBJ2-7; TRBD2 is a possible D gene (6 bases). The receptor was isolated from a man younger than 35 in good health. The CDR3 bases are TGTGCCAGCAGCTTAGAATCCGGGAGCGGCTACGAGCAGTACTTC. It yields the protein CASSLESGSGYEQYF.